These 30 T cell receptor beta chains originate from one sample sequenced in a study of T cell changes during pregnancy in multiple sclerosis (dated by TCRdb to the late 2010s). Library preparation employed the immunoSEQ multiplex PCR assay. Sourced from immuneACCESS, this table was stored by TCRdb with only in-frame sequences that have V and J called. A share of the clones is absent; for the studies checked, an unresolved V gene accounts for under half, and the remainder has no known explanation. The sample has roughly 100,000 clones on record, more than 85% of them singletons. Jointly, the top ten make up about 3.1% of the sample. The sample consisted of peripheral blood, taken in the second trimester of pregnancy. These receptors were taken from a female donor with multiple sclerosis, enrolled in a pregnancy study.

The gene calls are TRBV29-1 and TRBJ2-5; possibly TRBD2 for D (5 bases). Germline values: CDR1 SQVTM, CDR2 ANQGSEA. V lost 7 bases and J 2 bases, leaving 11 bases between the germline ends. The CDR3 contains 12 residues. The CDR3 sequence: CSGGRAQETQYF. The CDR3 region has the DNA TGCAGCGGTGGGCGGGCTCAAGAGACCCAGTACTTC.

The CDR3 DNA reads TGTGCCAGCAGCTTCTGGGCTCTGAACACTGAAGCTTTCTTT. Protein sequence: CASSFWALNTEAFF. This chain connects TRBV5-6 to TRBJ1-1; D unresolved. V was pared by 2 bases and J by 0 bases, with 8 bases between. CDR1 and CDR2 (germline): SGHDT, YYEEEE. This CDR3 has 14 amino acids.

The chain employs TRBV5-1 and TRBJ2-3; TRBD2 agrees at 15 bases. The CDR3 consists of 21 residues. Germline-derived CDR1 and CDR2 are SGHRS and YFSETQ. Trimming cost V 2 bases and J 0 bases; bases outside gene matches: 13. CDR3 residues: CASSFSGTSGRRFSSTDTQYF. CDR3 DNA: TGCGCCAGCAGCTTTTCCGGGACTAGCGGGAGGCGATTTTCTAGCACAGATACGCAGTATTTT.

V is TRBV5-1 and J is TRBJ2-1; 9 positions match TRBD2. Germline V gives CDR1 SGHRS, CDR2 YFSETQ. V lost 3 bases and J lost 4; bases outside the gene matches: 5. The CDR3 is 15 amino acids. CDR3 sequence reads: CASSSGAGGYNEQFF. In DNA form, the CDR3 reads TGCGCCAGCAGCTCCGGAGCGGGAGGATACAATGAGCAGTTCTTC.

The chain is built from TRBV28 and TRBJ1-2; D unclear. The CDR3 has 12 amino acids. Germline CDR1 reads MDHEN; CDR2 reads SYDVKM. Deletions cut 8 bases from V and 0 bases from J, with 7 bases between. The DNA for the CDR3 is TGTGCCAGCGGGCCGGCTAACTATGGCTACACCTTC. Amino acids: CASGPANYGYTF.

The chain carries TRBV28 and TRBJ2-2; maybe TRBD2 (6 bases). V gave up 6 bases and J gave up 6 bases, with 14 bases separating them. The CDR3 spans 14 residues. The germline CDR1 and CDR2 sequences are MDHEN and SYDVKM. The DNA of the CDR3 is TGTGCCAGCAGCTGGGGGGTGGGGTCCGGGGAGCTGTTTTTT. Its protein product is CASSWGVGSGELFF.

There are a few counts of this clone. Relative to the germline gene, one junction end is altered; a read error may explain this. The gene calls are TRBV2 and TRBJ1-5; 10 nucleotides align to TRBD1. CDR1 is SNHLY, CDR2 FYNNEI, per germline. The CDR3 sequence is 15 residues long. The CDR3 reads CASSQERSGTGETSF. CDR3 DNA: TGTGCCAGCAGTCAGGAGAGGTCCGGGACAGGGGAGACCTCATTT. Looking up the rest from reference TRBV2 and TRBJ1-5 gives the full variable domain: EPEVTQTPSHQVTQMGQEVILRCVPISNHLYFYWYRQILGQKVEFLVSFYNNEISEKSEIFDDQFSVERPDGSNFTLKIRSTKLEDSAMYFCASSQERSGTGETSFGDGTRLSIL.

The count of this clone is one. This chain connects TRBV15 to TRBJ1-4, with TRBD1 identical over 7 bases. The CDR3 runs to 16 residues. The V gene end was trimmed by 6 bases and the J gene end by 0 bases; junction bases not matched to a gene: 7. Germline-derived CDR1 and CDR2 are LNHNV and YYDKDF (reference sequence). This CDR3 reads CATRTDRTATNEKLFF. As DNA, the CDR3 is TGTGCCACCAGAACGGACAGGACCGCAACTAATGAAAAACTGTTTTTT.

This CDR3 is CASSPSNTGELFF. Here the CDR3 DNA reads TGTGCCAGCAGCCCTTCGAACACCGGGGAGCTGTTTTTT. This chain links TRBV9 with TRBJ2-2; D ambiguous. Trimming shortened V by 4 bases and J by 0 bases, and 4 bases separated the two germline ends. Germline V gene lookup returns CDR1 SGDLS and CDR2 YYNGEE. The CDR3 is 13 amino acids.

J is TRBJ1-4 and V is TRBV25-1, with D uncertain. Trimming removed 4 bases from V and 5 bases from J, with 11 bases in between. The CDR3 is made up of 14 amino acids. CDR1 and CDR2 (germline): MGHDK, SYGVNS. CDR3 coding DNA: TGTGCCAGCAGTGGGGTGGGGAGGAATGAAAAACTGTTTTTT. Encoded protein: CASSGVGRNEKLFF. Complete variable domain (other parts from reference TRBV25-1 and TRBJ1-4): EADIYQTPRYLVIGTGKKITLECSQTMGHDKMYWYQQDPGMELHLIHYSYGVNSTEKGDLSSESTVSRIRTEHFPLTLESARPSHTSQYLCASSGVGRNEKLFFGSGTQLSVL.

This clone has only one observation. V usage is TRBV7-6 and J usage is TRBJ2-1; no reliable D call. Between the trimmed V and J ends, which lost 3 bases and 2 bases, there was a span of 8 bases. The CDR3 sequence is 14 residues long. In germline, CDR1 is SGHVS, CDR2 FNYEAQ. The CDR3 sequence is CASSFRETYNEQFF. Written as DNA, the CDR3 is TGTGCCAGCAGCTTCCGCGAAACCTACAATGAGCAGTTCTTC.

The gene calls are TRBV25-1 and TRBJ2-7; tentative D call: TRBD2 (6 bases). The CDR3 covers 14 residues. CDR1 and CDR2 (germline): MGHDK, SYGVNS. Trimming removed 5 bases from V and 5 bases from J, with 16 bases in between. In DNA, the CDR3 is TGTGCCAGCAGTTATAGCGGAACGGGCGACGAGCAGTACTTC. Translation: CASSYSGTGDEQYF.

This clone was observed a single time. V and J are TRBV5-1 and TRBJ2-1; 7 bases are a match to TRBD2. The junction had 7 bases not matched to a gene; V was cut back by 0 bases and J by 7 bases. The CDR3 sequence is 15 residues long. The germline CDR1 and CDR2 sequences are SGHRS and YFSETQ. As DNA, the CDR3 is TGCGCCAGCAGCTTGGAGGCTAGGCGGGAGAATGAGCAGTTCTTC. The encoded protein is CASSLEARRENEQFF.

The chain is built from TRBV19 and TRBJ1-1; weak D call: TRBD1 (5 bases). This CDR3 has 12 residues. CDR1 is LNHDA and CDR2 is SQIVND in the germline V gene (reference sequence). The V end was cut by 2 bases, the J end by 10 bases, with 11 bases between. Here the CDR3 DNA reads TGTGCCAGTAGTATAAGCGGGGCGAGAGCTTTCTTT. This codes for CASSISGARAFF. The whole variable domain, remainder taken from reference TRBV19 and TRBJ1-1, is DGGITQSPKYLFRKEGQNVTLSCEQNLNHDAMYWYRQDPGQGLRLIYYSQIVNDFQKGDIAEGYSVSREKKESFPLTVTSAQKNPTAFYLCASSISGARAFFGQGTRLTVV.

The chain recombines TRBV27 with TRBJ1-2, with 8 bases that match TRBD1. V trimming: 5 bases; J trimming: 8 bases; junction bases outside the gene matches: 13. This CDR3 spans 15 amino acids. Germline assignment: CDR1 MNHEY and CDR2 SMNVEV (reference sequence). The CDR3 nucleotides read TGTGCCAGCAGTCCGATGGACAGGGCCTTAAAAGGCTACACCTTC. Translated: CASSPMDRALKGYTF.

The chain employs TRBV19 and TRBJ2-2, with 7 bases fitting TRBD2. V was clipped by 5 bases and J by 2 bases; unmatched bases: 5. The CDR3 sequence is 15 residues long. Germline-derived CDR1 and CDR2 are LNHDA and SQIVND (reference sequence). The CDR3 loop reads CASSLRLANTGELFF. In DNA form, the CDR3 reads TGTGCCAGTAGTCTCCGACTAGCAAACACCGGGGAGCTGTTTTTT.

This sequence joins TRBV5-1 and TRBJ2-3; D perhaps matches TRBD2 (6 bases). Trimming removed 6 bases from V and 2 bases from J, with 16 bases in between. This CDR3 has 15 amino acids. Germline CDR1 reads SGHRS; CDR2 reads YFSETQ. CDR3 nucleotides: TGCGCCAGCATACGGTCAGAGCGGGCCACAGATACGCAGTATTTT. This translates into CASIRSERATDTQYF.

Only a few counts were recorded for this clone. The rearrangement uses TRBV19 and TRBJ1-2; D is perhaps TRBD1 (6 bases). V was clipped by 0 bases and J by 2 bases, with 10 bases between them. The CDR3 covers 15 residues. The germline V gene encodes CDR1 LNHDA and CDR2 SQIVND (reference sequence). This CDR3 is CASSIDLGQNYGYTF. CDR3 sequence (DNA): TGTGCCAGTAGTATAGATCTAGGACAGAACTATGGCTACACCTTC.

This rearrangement joins TRBV19 to TRBJ2-1, with D possibly being TRBD2 (6 bases). CDR1 and CDR2 (germline): LNHDA, SQIVND (reference sequence). This CDR3 region has 12 residues. V lost 5 bases and J lost 7, with 9 bases in between. CDR3 in amino acids: CASSLEGNEQFF. In DNA, the CDR3 is TGTGCCAGTAGTCTGGAGGGGAATGAGCAGTTCTTC.

This chain links TRBV28 with TRBJ2-2; weak D call: TRBD2 (5 bases). Germline assignment: CDR1 MDHEN and CDR2 SYDVKM. This CDR3 has 14 residues. The V end lost 5 bases, the J end lost 4 bases, and 11 bases lay between the germline ends. Here the CDR3 reads CASSRGGFTGELFF. CDR3 DNA: TGTGCCAGCAGTAGAGGCGGGTTCACCGGGGAGCTGTTTTTT.

This clone was detected only once. J is TRBJ2-6 and V is TRBV28, with 7 bases fitting TRBD1. The CDR3 sequence is 19 residues long. Germline V CDR1 and CDR2: MDHEN, SYDVKM. V dropped 3 bases and J dropped 0; count of bases not matched to a gene: 11. CDR3 in amino acids: CASSLDRWAAGSGANVLTF. For the CDR3, the DNA is TGTGCCAGCAGTTTGGACAGGTGGGCGGCGGGCTCTGGGGCCAACGTCCTGACTTTC.

The chain is built from TRBV19 and TRBJ2-2, with TRBD1 identical over 8 bases. Per germline, CDR1 LNHDA and CDR2 SQIVND (reference sequence). Trimming cost V 6 bases and J 5 bases; bases outside gene matches: 8. CDR3 length: 15 amino acids. CDR3 in amino acids: CASRPDRGETGELFF. In DNA form, the CDR3 reads TGTGCCAGTAGACCAGACAGGGGAGAAACCGGGGAGCTGTTTTTT.

The chain couples TRBV25-1 to TRBJ2-1, with D possibly TRBD1 on 6 matching bases. The CDR3 consists of 12 residues. V shed 2 bases and J shed 8 bases, with 7 bases lying between them. Germline assignment: CDR1 MGHDK and CDR2 SYGVNS. The CDR3 here is CASSEGGDEQFF. Here the CDR3 DNA reads TGTGCCAGCAGTGAAGGGGGCGATGAGCAGTTCTTC.

The chain is built from TRBV19 and TRBJ2-4, with 9 nucleotides matching TRBD1. CDR1 is LNHDA, CDR2 SQIVND, per germline (reference sequence). V gave up 8 bases and J gave up 5 bases; unmatched junction bases: 7. There are 14 residues in the CDR3. The DNA of the CDR3 is TGTGCCAGTGGGGACAGGGTTGGGGAAAACATTCAGTACTTC. Translating gives CASGDRVGENIQYF.

The chain combines TRBV2 with TRBJ2-7; 7 bases match TRBD2. The CDR3 consists of 15 residues. Germline CDR1 SNHLY, CDR2 FYNNEI. The V segment lost 8 bases and the J segment 3 bases; nucleotides outside the gene matches: 13. This CDR3 reads CASGGRLASDYEQYF. CDR3 nucleotide sequence: TGTGCCAGCGGCGGAAGACTAGCAAGCGACTACGAGCAGTACTTC.

This chain links TRBV28 with TRBJ2-1; 11 bases line up with TRBD2. CDR1 is MDHEN and CDR2 is SYDVKM in the germline V gene. The ends lost 4 bases at V and 2 bases at J; junction bases unmatched: 13. The CDR3 has 19 residues. CDR3 sequence reads: CASSSMPALAGATYNEQFF. CDR3 nucleotide sequence: TGTGCCAGCAGTTCAATGCCGGCACTAGCGGGAGCGACCTACAATGAGCAGTTCTTC.

The chain joins TRBV19 to TRBJ1-1; 10 bases match TRBD1. The V gene's germline CDR1 is LNHDA and CDR2 SQIVND (reference sequence). J was trimmed by 4 bases and V by 4 bases; bases with no gene match: 6. The CDR3 sequence is 15 residues long. CDR3 amino acids: CASSTEDRGVTEAFF. As DNA, the CDR3 is TGTGCCAGTAGTACGGAGGACAGGGGGGTCACTGAAGCTTTCTTT.

This clone was observed a few times. The CDR3 spells CASVVNTEAFF. Written as DNA, the CDR3 is TGTGCCAGCGTAGTGAACACTGAAGCTTTCTTT. The rearrangement links TRBV28 to TRBJ1-1; D is ambiguous. The V and J ends lost 8 bases and 0 bases respectively, with 4 bases between them. The CDR3 has 11 residues. CDR1 is MDHEN, CDR2 SYDVKM, per germline.

The chain carries TRBV28 and TRBJ2-4; D perhaps matches TRBD2 (5 bases). The ends were cut back, 3 bases at V and 7 bases at J, with 16 bases in the middle. Germline CDR1 reads MDHEN; CDR2 reads SYDVKM. The CDR3 consists of 15 residues. The CDR3 nucleotides are TGTGCCAGCAGTTTGGGGTTCACTAGAAAGAACATTCAGTACTTC. Residues: CASSLGFTRKNIQYF.

The rearrangement uses TRBV19 and TRBJ2-1; TRBD2 aligns across 10 bases. The length of the CDR3 is 15 residues. V shed 3 bases, J shed 7 bases, and the junction held 6 bases outside the gene matches. Germline assignment: CDR1 LNHDA and CDR2 SQIVND (reference sequence). The DNA for the CDR3 is TGTGCCAGTAGTATTGTAGCGGGAGGTGGGAATGAGCAGTTCTTC. Translating gives CASSIVAGGGNEQFF.